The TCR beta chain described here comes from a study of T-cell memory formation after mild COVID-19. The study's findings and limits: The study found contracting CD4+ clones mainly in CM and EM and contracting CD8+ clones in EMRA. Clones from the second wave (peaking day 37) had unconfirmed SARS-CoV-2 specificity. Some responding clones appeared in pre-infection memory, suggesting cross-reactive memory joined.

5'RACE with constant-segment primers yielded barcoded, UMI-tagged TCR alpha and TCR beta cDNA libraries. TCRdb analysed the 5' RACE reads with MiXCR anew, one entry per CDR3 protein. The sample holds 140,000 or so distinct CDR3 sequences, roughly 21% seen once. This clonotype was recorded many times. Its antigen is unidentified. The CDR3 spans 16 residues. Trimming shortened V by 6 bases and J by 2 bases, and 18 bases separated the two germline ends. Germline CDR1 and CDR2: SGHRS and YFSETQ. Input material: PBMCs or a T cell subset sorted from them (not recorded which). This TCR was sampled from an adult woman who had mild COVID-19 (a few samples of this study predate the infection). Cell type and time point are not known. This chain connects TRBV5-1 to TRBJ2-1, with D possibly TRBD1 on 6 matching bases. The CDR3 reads CASTEGQGLPYNEQFF. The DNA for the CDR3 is TGCGCCAGCACCGAGGGACAAGGACTCCCCTACAATGAGCAGTTCTTC. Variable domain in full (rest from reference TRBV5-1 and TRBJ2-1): KAGVTQTPRYLIKTRGQQVTLSCSPISGHRSVSWYQQTPGQGLQFLFEYFSETQRNKGNFPGRFSGRQFSNSRSEMNVSTLELGDSALYLCASTEGQGLPYNEQFFGPGTRLTVL.